These T cell receptor beta chains were read from a single sample in a study of blood T cell repertoires in COVID-19. Produced via immunoSEQ multiplex PCR; TCRdb's table is partial and in-frame only. The sample includes about 400,000 clones, roughly 87% of them seen just once. Sequencing was carried out using PBMCs or T cells enriched from blood (not recorded which). These TCRs come from a woman aged 30 to 39 who had recovered from COVID-19. Both conserved end residues are part of each CDR3. Fields, in order: V gene, clone size, J gene, D gene, CDR3 protein, CDR3 DNA. The D gene is left open where the match is weak. Size is stated for part of the rows, as once, few or many counts, or as a class when the clone is expanded.

>TRBV28|.|TRBJ2-2|TRBD1
CASGGQGVNTGELFF
TGTGCCAGTGGGGGACAGGGGGTGAACACCGGGGAGCTGTTTTTT
>TRBV12-3/TRBV12-4|few|TRBJ2-5|.
CASQRQREETQYF
TGTGCCAGTCAGAGACAGCGTGAAGAGACCCAGTACTTC
>TRBV5-6|.|TRBJ2-3|.
CASSFYGLSTDTQYF
TGTGCCAGCAGCTTTTACGGTTTGAGCACAGATACGCAGTATTTT
>TRBV12-5|once|TRBJ2-3|.
CASGPGQSSTDTQYF
TGTGCTAGTGGTCCTGGACAGTCTAGCACAGATACGCAGTATTTT
>TRBV28|.|TRBJ2-7|.
CASSLIGGDEQYF
TGTGCCAGCAGTTTAATAGGGGGGGACGAGCAGTACTTC
>TRBV25-1|.|TRBJ1-3|.
CASSDRVEDTIYF
TGTGCCAGCAGTGACAGGGTTGAGGACACCATATATTTT
>TRBV5-1|.|TRBJ2-7|TRBD1
CASSLRQGPVYDSEQYF
TGCGCCAGCAGTCTACGACAGGGGCCGGTATACGATTCTGAGCAGTACTTC
>TRBV11-1|.|TRBJ2-7|TRBD2
CASRATIAGSYEQYF
TGTGCCAGCAGGGCGACTATAGCGGGGAGCTACGAGCAGTACTTC
>TRBV19|.|TRBJ2-2|TRBD2
CASSIGSGRTGELFF
TGTGCCAGTAGTATTGGTAGCGGGAGAACCGGGGAGCTGTTTTTT
>TRBV6-5|.|TRBJ2-7|TRBD1
CASNHRADRYEQYF
TGTGCCAGCAACCACAGGGCGGACAGGTACGAGCAGTACTTC
>TRBV3-1/TRBV3-2|.|TRBJ2-7|TRBD2
CASSHGGVGYEQYF
TGTGCCAGCAGCCACGGGGGGGTAGGCTACGAGCAGTACTTC
>TRBV10-1|.|TRBJ1-1|.
CASSSPTGSRVTEAFF
TGCGCCAGCAGTTCACCAACAGGGTCGAGGGTCACTGAAGCTTTCTTT
>TRBV7-8|few|TRBJ1-2|TRBD1
CATLPSAGGAPGGYTF
TGTGCCACCCTCCCCAGCGCAGGGGGCGCCCCTGGTGGCTACACCTTC
>TRBV7-9|.|TRBJ1-1|.
CASSLGTDEPEAFF
TGTGCCAGCAGCTTAGGGACAGATGAGCCTGAAGCTTTCTTT
>TRBV30|.|TRBJ1-1|TRBD1
CACPGTANTEAFF
TGTGCCTGCCCCGGGACAGCGAACACTGAAGCTTTCTTT
>TRBV28|.|TRBJ1-2|.
CASSSMTGVLGYTF
TGTGCCAGCAGTTCCATGACAGGAGTACTTGGCTACACCTTC
>TRBV18|.|TRBJ1-5|TRBD1
CASSATYGQGAIQPQHF
TGTGCCAGCTCGGCGACGTACGGACAGGGGGCAATTCAGCCCCAGCATTTT
>TRBV7-2|.|TRBJ1-2|TRBD1
CASSHPGQGAHGYTF
TGTGCCAGCAGCCACCCGGGACAGGGGGCCCATGGCTACACCTTC
>TRBV24-1|.|TRBJ2-1|TRBD1
CATSDPGTGENNEQFF
TGTGCCACCAGTGATCCCGGGACAGGGGAGAACAATGAGCAGTTCTTC
>TRBV6-5|once|TRBJ2-7|.
CASSLPVREQYF
TGTGCCAGCAGTTTGCCGGTCAGGGAGCAGTACTTC
>TRBV5-1|.|TRBJ1-1|TRBD1
CASSLAATGDTEAFF
TGCGCCAGCAGCTTGGCCGCGACAGGGGACACTGAAGCTTTCTTT
>TRBV9|once|TRBJ2-3|TRBD2
CASNLAATGADTQYF
TGTGCCAGCAACCTAGCGGCAACGGGGGCAGATACGCAGTATTTT
>TRBV27|.|TRBJ1-2|TRBD1
CASSTRDRGLLTGYTF
TGTGCCAGCAGTACCCGGGACAGGGGACTCCTGACGGGCTACACCTTC